The 5 T cell receptor beta chains presented below share a single source sample, sequenced in a study of cytomegalovirus exposure and HLA in healthy donors. In the PCR, 60 Vbeta and 13 Jbeta primers were used. Repertoires were generated with immunoSEQ multiplex PCR, while TCRdb's copy carries only in-frame clones and drops some. This sample yields 150,000 or so clones, of which approximately 71% are seen a single time; around 8% belongs to the top ten. Sequenced input: PBMCs. These receptors were obtained from a woman in her thirties or forties in good health and CMV-seropositive.

The chain links TRBV9 to TRBJ2-1, with 9 bases lining up with TRBD2. The V gene end was trimmed by 4 bases and the J gene end by 9 bases; junction bases not matched to a gene: 14. The V gene's germline CDR1 is SGDLS and CDR2 YYNGEE. CDR3 length: 16 amino acids. The CDR3 here is CASSFSAGGLSAEQFF. The CDR3 region has the DNA TGTGCCAGCAGCTTCTCGGCGGGAGGGCTTTCCGCTGAGCAGTTCTTC.

The genes are TRBV7-2 and TRBJ1-2; possibly TRBD1 for D (6 bases). CDR1 is SGHTA and CDR2 is FQGNSA in the germline V gene. Trimming pared 5 bases from V and 2 bases from J, leaving 12 bases between. This CDR3 spans 14 amino acids. The CDR3 sequence is CASSRDTSNYGYTF. The CDR3 bases are TGTGCCAGCAGCCGGGACACCTCAAACTATGGCTACACCTTC.

This sequence joins TRBV5-5 and TRBJ2-3; 7 bases fit TRBD2. The CDR3 consists of 16 residues. With V trimmed by 0 bases and J by 3 bases, 7 bases remained unmatched. From germline, CDR1 is SGHKS and CDR2 YYEKEE (reference sequence). The CDR3, as DNA: TGTGCCAGCAGCTTGGGACCTAGCGGTGGGACAGATACGCAGTATTTT. It codes for CASSLGPSGGTDTQYF. The entire variable domain, with the rest obtained from reference TRBV5-5 and TRBJ2-3, is as follows: DAGVTQSPTHLIKTRGQQVTLRCSPISGHKSVSWYQQVLGQGPQFIFQYYEKEERGRGNFPDRFSARQFPNYSSELNVNALLLGDSALYLCASSLGPSGGTDTQYFGPGTRLTVL.

The chain carries TRBV7-2 and TRBJ2-1; 7 bases match TRBD2. Germline lookup yields CDR1 SGHTA and CDR2 FQGNSA. The CDR3 consists of 15 residues. Germline trimming cut 5 bases from V and 1 base from J; bases unmatched to any gene: 5. The CDR3, as DNA: TGTGCCAGCAGCCGAAGCGGGGCTTCCTACAATGAGCAGTTCTTC. It yields the protein CASSRSGASYNEQFF. Variable domain in full (rest from reference TRBV7-2 and TRBJ2-1): GAGVSQSPSNKVTEKGKDVELRCDPISGHTALYWYRQSLGQGLEFLIYFQGNSAPDKSGLPSDRFSAERTGGSVSTLTIQRTQQEDSAVYLCASSRSGASYNEQFFGPGTRLTVL.

The J gene is TRBJ1-3, the V gene TRBV5-6; TRBD1 is a possible D gene (5 bases). Per germline, CDR1 SGHDT and CDR2 YYEEEE. Deletions cut 4 bases from V and 0 bases from J, with 20 bases between. There are 18 residues in the CDR3. The CDR3 DNA reads TGTGCCAGCAGCCCACAAGCGGGACGGAGAAGCTCTGGAAACACCATATATTTT. Protein sequence: CASSPQAGRRSSGNTIYF. The full variable domain, in which reference TRBV5-6 and TRBJ1-3 provide the parts outside the CDR3, is DAGVTQSPTHLIKTRGQQVTLRCSPKSGHDTVSWYQQALGQGPQFIFQYYEEEERQRGNFPDRFSGHQFPNYSSELNVNALLLGDSALYLCASSPQAGRRSSGNTIYFGEGSWLTVV.